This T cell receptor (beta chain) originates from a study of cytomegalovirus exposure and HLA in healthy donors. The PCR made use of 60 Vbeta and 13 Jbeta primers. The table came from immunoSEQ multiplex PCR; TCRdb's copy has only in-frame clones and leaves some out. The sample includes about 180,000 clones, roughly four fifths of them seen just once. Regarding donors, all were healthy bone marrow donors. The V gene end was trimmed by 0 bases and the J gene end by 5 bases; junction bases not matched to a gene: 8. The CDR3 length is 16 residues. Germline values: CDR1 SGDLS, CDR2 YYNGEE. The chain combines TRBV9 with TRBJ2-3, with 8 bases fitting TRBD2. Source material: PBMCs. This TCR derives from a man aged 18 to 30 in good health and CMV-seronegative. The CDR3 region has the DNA TGTGCCAGCAGCGTAGTGAGCGGGGGAATAGGAGATACGCAGTATTTT. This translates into CASSVVSGGIGDTQYF.